Following are 15 T cell receptor beta chains from one sample sequenced in a study of blood T cell repertoires in COVID-19. Sequencing used immunoSEQ multiplex PCR; TCRdb keeps in-frame clones, though not all of them. The sample contains about 200,000 clones, over 75% of which appear only once. The sample comprised peripheral blood. These receptors originate from a man aged 50 to 60 with COVID-19, enrolled during active disease.

The chain couples TRBV10-3 to TRBJ1-1; D remains unclear. Germline CDR1 and CDR2: ENHRY and SYGVKD. The V and J ends lost 0 bases and 1 base respectively, with 9 bases between them. The CDR3 is 15 amino acids. As DNA, the CDR3 is TGTGCCATCAGTGAGTCGTCGTGGCAGAACACTGAAGCTTTCTTT. Translating it yields CAISESSWQNTEAFF.

The CDR3 DNA is TGTGCCACCAGTGACCCCAGGGGGAGGGCCAAAAACATTCAGTACTTC. It is translated as CATSDPRGRAKNIQYF. The chain joins TRBV24-1 to TRBJ2-4; maybe TRBD1 (7 bases). Germline CDR1 reads KGHDR; CDR2 reads SFDVKD. CDR3 length: 16 residues. V was clipped by 4 bases and J by 1 base, with 13 bases between them.

The chain recombines TRBV27 with TRBJ2-1; TRBD2 matches 8 bases. Germline V gives CDR1 MNHEY, CDR2 SMNVEV (reference sequence). Losses at the gene ends were 4 bases for V and 9 bases for J; bases not matched to a gene: 11. CDR3 size: 15 residues. CDR3 loop: CASSSQAGVGGEQFF. As DNA, the CDR3 is TGTGCCAGCAGTTCCCAAGCGGGAGTAGGTGGTGAGCAGTTCTTC.

The V gene is TRBV30, the J gene TRBJ1-6; D gene uncertain. The V gene lost 0 bases and the J gene lost 9 bases, with 9 bases spanning the gap. The CDR3 loop spans 13 amino acids. Germline-derived CDR1 and CDR2 are GTSNPN and SVGIG (reference sequence). CDR3 sequence: CAWSVSAGSPLHF. The DNA of the CDR3 is TGTGCCTGGAGTGTATCCGCGGGTTCACCCCTCCACTTT.

This chain joins TRBV9 and TRBJ2-7; TRBD2 is a possible D gene (6 bases). V lost 0 bases, J lost 6 bases, and 13 bases lay in between. The CDR3 extends over 14 amino acids. Per germline, CDR1 SGDLS and CDR2 YYNGEE. The CDR3 region has the DNA TGTGCCAGCAGCGTAGGCAGCGGGTCTATCGAGCAGTACTTC. Its translation: CASSVGSGSIEQYF. Full variable domain (remainder filled in from reference TRBV9 and TRBJ2-7): DSGVTQTPKHLITATGQRVTLRCSPRSGDLSVYWYQQSLDQGLQFLIQYYNGEERAKGNILERFSAQQFPDLHSELNLSSLELGDSALYFCASSVGSGSIEQYFGPGTRLTVT.

This clone was seen once. V is TRBV27 and J is TRBJ2-3, with a possible D match to TRBD2 (6 bases). CDR1 is MNHEY, CDR2 SMNVEV, per germline (reference sequence). The CDR3 has 17 amino acids. Trimming removed 4 bases from V and 0 bases from J, with 17 bases in between. CDR3 protein: CASSSRPRRDSTDTQYF. CDR3 bases: TGTGCCAGCAGTTCCCGCCCCCGGAGGGACAGCACAGATACGCAGTATTTT.

The gene calls are TRBV27 and TRBJ2-4; 7 bases line up with TRBD1. Germline assignment: CDR1 MNHEY and CDR2 SMNVEV (reference sequence). This CDR3 region has 12 residues. The V segment lost 6 bases and the J segment 11 bases; nucleotides outside the gene matches: 7. CDR3 nucleotides: TGTGCCAGCAGCACGAAGGGGGCCCTTCAGTACTTC. As protein: CASSTKGALQYF.

The V and J genes are TRBV28 and TRBJ1-2; no clear D. The germline V gene encodes CDR1 MDHEN and CDR2 SYDVKM. Trimming took off 8 bases at V and 7 bases at J, with 11 bases between the two ends. There are 11 residues in the CDR3. This CDR3 reads CASGPPLGYTF. In DNA form, the CDR3 reads TGTGCCAGCGGGCCCCCCCTTGGCTACACCTTC.

This clone has just a few counts. The chain uses TRBV4-2 and TRBJ2-7, with D possibly matching TRBD2 (5 bases). The V end lost 0 bases, the J end lost 2 bases, and 17 bases lay between the germline ends. Germline V CDR1 and CDR2: LGHNA, YNFKEQ. The CDR3 has 17 amino acids. This chain's CDR3 is CASSQEFLGATPYEQYF. CDR3 nucleotides: TGTGCCAGCAGCCAAGAGTTCCTGGGAGCGACGCCCTACGAGCAGTACTTC.

This clone has only one observation. The gene calls are TRBV5-4 and TRBJ2-5; 14 nucleotides align to TRBD2. V trimming: 4 bases; J trimming: 7 bases; junction bases outside the gene matches: 9. The CDR3 covers 16 residues. CDR1 is SGHNT, CDR2 YYREEE, per germline (reference sequence). The CDR3 nucleotides are TGTGCCAGCAGCATTTCCGGGACTAGCGGGAGTCGGACCCAGTACTTC. As protein: CASSISGTSGSRTQYF. Using reference TRBV5-4 and TRBJ2-5 for the parts outside the CDR3, the full variable domain is ETGVTQSPTHLIKTRGQQVTLRCSSQSGHNTVSWYQQALGQGPQFIFQYYREEENGRGNFPPRFSGLQFPNYSSELNVNALELDDSALYLCASSISGTSGSRTQYFGPGTRLLVL.

This sequence joins TRBV25-1 and TRBJ2-7, with D hard to call. Germline-derived CDR1 and CDR2 are MGHDK and SYGVNS. CDR3 length: 11 residues. Trimming removed 5 bases from V and 3 bases from J, with 5 bases in between. In nucleotides, the CDR3 is TGTGCCAGCAGTCCCGGCTACGAGCAGTACTTC. Protein: CASSPGYEQYF.

This clone was detected once. The chain couples TRBV24-1 to TRBJ1-2; TRBD1 is a possible D gene (5 bases). The germline gives CDR1 KGHDR, CDR2 SFDVKD. This CDR3 is 13 amino acids long. Trimming shortened V by 3 bases and J by 8 bases, and 12 bases separated the two germline ends. CDR3 in DNA: TGTGCCACCAGTGATGCACAGGAAGTCGGCTACACCTTC. It specifies CATSDAQEVGYTF.

The chain combines TRBV14 with TRBJ2-2, with 7 bases matching TRBD1. J gave up 4 bases and V 0 bases, and 5 bases lay outside the gene matches. This CDR3 is 16 amino acids long. Germline assignment: CDR1 SGHDN and CDR2 FVKESK. CDR3 bases: TGTGCCAGCAGCCAAGATGAGGGGGCGCTCACCGGGGAGCTGTTTTTT. It encodes CASSQDEGALTGELFF.

This clone was picked up one time. The CDR3 here is CASSSWTTYEQYF. CDR3 in DNA: TGTGCCAGTAGTAGTTGGACAACCTACGAGCAGTACTTC. The chain recombines TRBV19 with TRBJ2-7; possibly TRBD1 for D (5 bases). This CDR3 spans 13 amino acids. The V end lost 4 bases, the J end lost 2 bases, and 9 bases lay between the germline ends. Per the germline V gene, CDR1 is LNHDA and CDR2 is SQIVND (reference sequence).

The chain employs TRBV19 and TRBJ1-1; 9 bases align to TRBD1. V lost 6 bases and J lost 3; bases outside the gene matches: 8. From germline, CDR1 is LNHDA and CDR2 SQIVND (reference sequence). The length of the CDR3 is 15 residues. The CDR3 nucleotides are TGTGCCAGTAGGATCACAGGGGGCTGGGACACTGAAGCTTTCTTT. Protein sequence: CASRITGGWDTEAFF.